This T cell receptor (beta chain) was documented in a study of blood T cell repertoires in COVID-19. Study in general: Donors in the United States, Italy and Spain gave samples during acute or convalescent COVID-19. The analysed material was cDNA or gDNA that came from T cells, B-cell-depleted T cells, or PBMCs.

CDR1 and CDR2 from the germline V gene are SGHRS and YFSETQ. CDR3 size: 14 residues. Trimming at V came to 3 bases and at J to 3 bases, leaving 2 bases not matched to a gene. As handled by the study authors: Scientists estimated how many nucleated cells there were by amplifying reference gene primers. Data came from immunoSEQ multiplex PCR; TCRdb stores just in-frame clones and leaves some out. That table supplies the V and J calls and clone size; D and trimming were determined from the DNA. Of roughly 200,000 clones in the sample, roughly nine tenths are singletons; the top ten hold 2% to 2.5%. Participant reports of clinical history set cohort assignment.

Material: PBMCs or T cells enriched from blood (not recorded which). This receptor was taken from a woman younger than 45 who had recovered from COVID-19. V is TRBV5-1 and J is TRBJ1-4; 7 nucleotides line up with TRBD1. As DNA, the CDR3 is TGCGCCAGCAGCTCCAGGGGGGCTAATGAAAAACTGTTTTTT. This codes for CASSSRGANEKLFF.